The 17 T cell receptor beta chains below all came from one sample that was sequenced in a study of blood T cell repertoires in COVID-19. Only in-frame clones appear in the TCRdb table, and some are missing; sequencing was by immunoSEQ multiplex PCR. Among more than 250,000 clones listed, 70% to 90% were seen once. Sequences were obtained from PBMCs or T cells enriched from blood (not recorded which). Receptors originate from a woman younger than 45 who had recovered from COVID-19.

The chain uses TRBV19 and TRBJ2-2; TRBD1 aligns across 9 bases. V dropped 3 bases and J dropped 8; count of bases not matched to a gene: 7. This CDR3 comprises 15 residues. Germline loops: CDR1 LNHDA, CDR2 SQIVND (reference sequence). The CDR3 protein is CASSIMTGGTGELFF. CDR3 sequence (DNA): TGTGCCAGTAGTATTATGACAGGGGGGACAGGGGAGCTGTTTTTT.

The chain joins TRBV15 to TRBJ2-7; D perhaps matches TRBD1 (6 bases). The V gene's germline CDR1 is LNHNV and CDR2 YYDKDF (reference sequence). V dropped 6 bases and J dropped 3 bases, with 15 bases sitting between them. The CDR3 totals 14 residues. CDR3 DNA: TGTGCCACCAGGGGATCGACAGGTATCTACGAGCAGTACTTC. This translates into CATRGSTGIYEQYF.

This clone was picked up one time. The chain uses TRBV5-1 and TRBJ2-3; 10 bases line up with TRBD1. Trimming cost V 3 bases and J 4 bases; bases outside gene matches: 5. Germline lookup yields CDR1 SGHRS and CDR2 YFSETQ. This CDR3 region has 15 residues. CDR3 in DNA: TGCGCCAGCAGCTCGGGACAGGGGATGGCAGATACGCAGTATTTT. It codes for CASSSGQGMADTQYF.

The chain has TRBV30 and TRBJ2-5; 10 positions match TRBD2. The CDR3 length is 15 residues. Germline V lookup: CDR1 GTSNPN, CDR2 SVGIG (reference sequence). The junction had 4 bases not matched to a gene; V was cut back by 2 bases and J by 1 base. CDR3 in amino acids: CAWSSGGEAQETQYF. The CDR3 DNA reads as TGTGCCTGGAGTAGCGGGGGGGAGGCCCAAGAGACCCAGTACTTC.

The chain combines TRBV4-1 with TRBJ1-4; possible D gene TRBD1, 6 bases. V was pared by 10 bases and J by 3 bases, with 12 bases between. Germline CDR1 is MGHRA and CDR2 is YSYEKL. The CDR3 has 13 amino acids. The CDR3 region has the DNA TGCGCCAACACAGGGATCTCTAATGAAAAACTGTTTTTT. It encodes CANTGISNEKLFF.

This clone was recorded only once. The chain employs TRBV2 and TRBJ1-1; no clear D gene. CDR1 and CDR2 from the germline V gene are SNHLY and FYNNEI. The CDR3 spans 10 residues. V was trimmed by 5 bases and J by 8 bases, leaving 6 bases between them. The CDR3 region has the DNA TGTGCCAGCAGTAACTGGGAAGCTTTCTTT. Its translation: CASSNWEAFF.

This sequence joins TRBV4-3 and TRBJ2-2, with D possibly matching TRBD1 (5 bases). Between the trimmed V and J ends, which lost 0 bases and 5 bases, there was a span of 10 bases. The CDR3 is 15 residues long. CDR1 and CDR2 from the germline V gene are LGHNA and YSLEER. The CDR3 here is CASSQEVGRTGELFF. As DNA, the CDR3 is TGCGCCAGCAGCCAAGAGGTGGGGCGGACCGGGGAGCTGTTTTTT.

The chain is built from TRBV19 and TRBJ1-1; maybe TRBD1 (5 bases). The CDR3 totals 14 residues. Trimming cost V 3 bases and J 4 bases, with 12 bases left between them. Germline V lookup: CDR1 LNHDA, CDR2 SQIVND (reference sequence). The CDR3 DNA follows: TGTGCCAGTAGTATTAGTTGGGGCCCCACTGAAGCTTTCTTT. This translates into CASSISWGPTEAFF. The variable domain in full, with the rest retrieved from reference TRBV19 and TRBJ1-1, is DGGITQSPKYLFRKEGQNVTLSCEQNLNHDAMYWYRQDPGQGLRLIYYSQIVNDFQKGDIAEGYSVSREKKESFPLTVTSAQKNPTAFYLCASSISWGPTEAFFGQGTRLTVV.

The CDR3 DNA follows: TGTGCCAGTAGAGACAGTTTGGATTCACCCCTCCACTTT. It is translated as CASRDSLDSPLHF. V gene TRBV19 combines with J gene TRBJ1-6, with D possibly matching TRBD1 (5 bases). Trimming took 6 bases from V and 8 from J, leaving 11 bases between them. CDR1 is LNHDA and CDR2 is SQIVND in the germline V gene (reference sequence). The CDR3 runs 13 residues.

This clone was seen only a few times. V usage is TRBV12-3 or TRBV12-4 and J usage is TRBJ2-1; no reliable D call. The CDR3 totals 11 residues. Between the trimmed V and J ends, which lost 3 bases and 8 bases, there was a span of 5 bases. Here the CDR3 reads CASSLVDEQFF. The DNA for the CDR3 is TGTGCCAGCAGTTTGGTAGATGAGCAGTTCTTC.

CDR3 loop: CASSWGLAGDPTSTDTQYF. In nucleotides, the CDR3 is TGCGCCAGCAGCTGGGGACTCGCGGGGGATCCTACTAGCACAGATACGCAGTATTTT. The chain recombines TRBV5-1 with TRBJ2-3, with TRBD2 matching 7 bases. J was trimmed by 0 bases and V by 3 bases; bases with no gene match: 16. The germline gives CDR1 SGHRS, CDR2 YFSETQ. The CDR3 extends over 19 amino acids.

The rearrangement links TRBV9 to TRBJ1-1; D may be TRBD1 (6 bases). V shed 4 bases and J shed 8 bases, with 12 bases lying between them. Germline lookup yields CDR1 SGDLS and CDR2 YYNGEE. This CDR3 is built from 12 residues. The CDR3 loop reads CASSRHGTEAFF. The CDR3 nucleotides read TGTGCCAGCAGCAGACACGGGACAGAAGCTTTCTTT. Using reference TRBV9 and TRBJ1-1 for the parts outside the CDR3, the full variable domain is DSGVTQTPKHLITATGQRVTLRCSPRSGDLSVYWYQQSLDQGLQFLIQYYNGEERAKGNILERFSAQQFPDLHSELNLSSLELGDSALYFCASSRHGTEAFFGQGTRLTVV.

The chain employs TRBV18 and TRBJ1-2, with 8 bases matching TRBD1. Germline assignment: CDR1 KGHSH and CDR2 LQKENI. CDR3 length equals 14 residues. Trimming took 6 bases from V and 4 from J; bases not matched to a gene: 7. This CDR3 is CASSPGQELYGYTF. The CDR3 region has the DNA TGTGCCAGCTCCCCGGGACAGGAGCTCTATGGCTACACCTTC.

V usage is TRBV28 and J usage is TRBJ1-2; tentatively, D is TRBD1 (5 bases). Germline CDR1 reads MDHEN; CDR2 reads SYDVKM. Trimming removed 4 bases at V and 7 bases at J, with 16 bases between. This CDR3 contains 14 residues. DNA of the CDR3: TGTGCCAGCAGTTCCGGGGGGGTCGAAATTGGCTACACCTTC. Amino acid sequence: CASSSGGVEIGYTF.

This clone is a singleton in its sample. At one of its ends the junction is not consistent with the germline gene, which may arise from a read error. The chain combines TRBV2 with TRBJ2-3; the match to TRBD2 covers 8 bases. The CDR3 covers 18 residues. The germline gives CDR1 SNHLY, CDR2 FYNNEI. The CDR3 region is CPSSHGAGGGTGADTQYF. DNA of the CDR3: TGTCCCAGCAGTCACGGGGCCGGGGGGGGCACCGGGGCAGATACGCAGTATTTT.

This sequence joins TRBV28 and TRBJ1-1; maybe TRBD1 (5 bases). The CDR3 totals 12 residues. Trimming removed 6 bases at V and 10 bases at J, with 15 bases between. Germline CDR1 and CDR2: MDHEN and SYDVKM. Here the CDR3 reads CASSPDLGRAFF. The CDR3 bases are TGTGCCAGCAGCCCTGATTTGGGGCGAGCTTTCTTT. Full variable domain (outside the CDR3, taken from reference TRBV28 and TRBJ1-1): DVKVTQSSRYLVKRTGEKVFLECVQDMDHENMFWYRQDPGLGLRLIYFSYDVKMKEKGDIPEGYSVSREKKERFSLILESASTNQTSMYLCASSPDLGRAFFGQGTRLTVV.

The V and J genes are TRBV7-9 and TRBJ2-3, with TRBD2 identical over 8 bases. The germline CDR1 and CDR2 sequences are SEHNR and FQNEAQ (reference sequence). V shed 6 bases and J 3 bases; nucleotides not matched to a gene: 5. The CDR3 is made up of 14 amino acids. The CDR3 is CASSREGVTDTQYF. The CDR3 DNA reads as TGTGCCAGCAGTCGGGAGGGGGTTACAGATACGCAGTATTTT.